Listed here are 25 T cell receptor beta chains from one sample, sequenced in a study of shared clonotypes between healthy human individuals. Data came from immunoSEQ multiplex PCR; TCRdb stores just in-frame clones and leaves some out. The sample includes roughly 650,000 clones, about 96% of them seen just once. CD8 cells classed as naive were CD45RO-negative and positively selected for CCR7, excluding terminally differentiated effector memory CD45RA+ cells. Sequenced input: naive CD8+ T cells sorted from blood. The source is a woman under 40 in good health.

The chain uses TRBV5-1 and TRBJ2-5, with D possibly being TRBD2 (6 bases). The CDR3 totals 15 residues. From germline, CDR1 is SGHRS and CDR2 YFSETQ. Between the trimmed V and J ends, which lost 0 bases and 5 bases, there was a span of 14 bases. CDR3 coding DNA: TGCGCCAGCAGCTTGGAGGGCGGGATTCGGGAGACCCAGTACTTC. This translates into CASSLEGGIRETQYF.

The rearrangement joins TRBV10-3 to TRBJ2-1; TRBD2 matches at 11 bases. With V trimmed by 9 bases and J by 7 bases, 17 bases remained unmatched. The CDR3 extends over 17 amino acids. Germline values: CDR1 ENHRY, CDR2 SYGVKD. The CDR3 region is CAIGGELAGVRLNEQFF. The CDR3 DNA follows: TGTGCCATTGGGGGAGAACTAGCGGGAGTCCGCCTGAATGAGCAGTTCTTC.

CDR3 region: CASSLGMSGEKLFF. The CDR3 nucleotides are TGTGCCAGCAGTTTAGGGATGAGCGGAGAAAAACTGTTTTTT. The gene calls are TRBV28 and TRBJ1-4; unclear D gene. The CDR3 has 14 amino acids. The germline CDR1 and CDR2 sequences are MDHEN and SYDVKM. V lost 2 bases to trimming and J lost 8 bases, with 12 bases between them. The full variable domain, rest sourced from reference TRBV28 and TRBJ1-4, is DVKVTQSSRYLVKRTGEKVFLECVQDMDHENMFWYRQDPGLGLRLIYFSYDVKMKEKGDIPEGYSVSREKKERFSLILESASTNQTSMYLCASSLGMSGEKLFFGSGTQLSVL.

The chain carries TRBV19 and TRBJ2-1, with no clear D. With 8 bases removed from V and 4 bases from J, the gap between germline ends came to 9 bases. This CDR3 has 12 amino acids. Per germline, CDR1 LNHDA and CDR2 SQIVND (reference sequence). CDR3: CASGFLYNEQFF. The CDR3 DNA sequence: TGTGCCAGTGGCTTCTTATACAATGAGCAGTTCTTC.

V and J are TRBV7-6 and TRBJ2-1, with 7 bases identical to TRBD2. V gave up 5 bases and J gave up 2 bases; unmatched junction bases: 9. There are 16 residues in the CDR3. Germline V gives CDR1 SGHVS, CDR2 FNYEAQ. CDR3 amino acids: CASSLSGLAAYNEQFF. The DNA of the CDR3 is TGTGCCAGCAGCCTGTCGGGGCTAGCGGCCTACAATGAGCAGTTCTTC.

V usage is TRBV7-9 and J usage is TRBJ2-1; 11 positions agree with TRBD2. The CDR3 is 17 amino acids. V shed 3 bases, J shed 4 bases, and the junction held 8 bases outside the gene matches. Germline CDR1 reads SEHNR; CDR2 reads FQNEAQ (reference sequence). CDR3 protein: CASSLAGASGRYNEQFF. The CDR3, as DNA: TGTGCCAGCAGCTTGGCAGGGGCTAGCGGGAGGTACAATGAGCAGTTCTTC. Combining the CDR3 with reference TRBV7-9 and TRBJ2-1 gives the whole variable domain DTGVSQNPRHKITKRGQNVTFRCDPISEHNRLYWYRQTLGQGPEFLTYFQNEAQLEKSRLLSDRFSAERPKGSFSTLEIQRTEQGDSAMYLCASSLAGASGRYNEQFFGPGTRLTVL.

The chain joins TRBV28 to TRBJ2-3, with D perhaps TRBD2 (5 bases). V gave up 2 bases and J gave up 1 base, with 7 bases separating them. The CDR3 covers 14 residues. The germline V gene encodes CDR1 MDHEN and CDR2 SYDVKM. The CDR3 here is CASSLARGTDTQYF. The CDR3 region has the DNA TGTGCCAGCAGTTTAGCGAGGGGCACAGATACGCAGTATTTT.

The rearrangement joins TRBV19 to TRBJ2-2; 10 nucleotides align to TRBD2. The V segment lost 1 base and the J segment 3 bases; nucleotides outside the gene matches: 17. The CDR3 is 21 amino acids. Germline V gene lookup returns CDR1 LNHDA and CDR2 SQIVND (reference sequence). DNA of the CDR3: TGTGCCAGTAGTATAGGCCGGTGGCTAGCGGGAGAAATGGTGGACACCGGGGAGCTGTTTTTT. Translation: CASSIGRWLAGEMVDTGELFF.

The gene calls are TRBV28 and TRBJ2-2, with 8 bases aligning to TRBD1. Unmatched junction bases numbered 2, after V lost 4 bases and J lost 1 base. Germline V gene lookup returns CDR1 MDHEN and CDR2 SYDVKM. The CDR3 extends over 15 amino acids. CDR3 sequence reads: CASSWTGKNTGELFF. The DNA of the CDR3 is TGTGCCAGCAGTTGGACAGGGAAGAACACCGGGGAGCTGTTTTTT.

This CDR3 reads CASSPGLGSNSNQPQHF. In DNA form, the CDR3 reads TGTGCCAGTAGTCCCGGGTTAGGGAGCAATAGCAATCAGCCCCAGCATTTT. This rearrangement joins TRBV19 to TRBJ1-5, with D unclear. The CDR3 covers 17 residues. V lost 5 bases, J lost 0 bases, and 17 bases lay in between. CDR1 is LNHDA and CDR2 is SQIVND in the germline V gene (reference sequence).

The V and J genes are TRBV5-4 and TRBJ1-1; D uncertain. The CDR3 is 11 amino acids. Germline values: CDR1 SGHNT, CDR2 YYREEE (reference sequence). V lost 9 bases and J 6 bases, leaving 12 bases between the germline ends. CDR3 in DNA: TGTGCCACCCGTGAGGGCGCTGAAGCTTTCTTT. It yields the protein CATREGAEAFF.

This clone was seen only a few times. This sequence joins TRBV6-1 and TRBJ1-1; no clear D. This CDR3 region has 14 residues. Per the germline V gene, CDR1 is MNHNS and CDR2 is SASEGT. Trimming removed 6 bases at V and 7 bases at J, with 18 bases between. For the CDR3, the DNA is TGTGCCAGCAGGGGAGTTAGGCTAAATGTTGAAGCTTTCTTT. Its protein product is CASRGVRLNVEAFF.

The rearrangement links TRBV5-4 to TRBJ1-1; 8 bases are a match to TRBD1. There are 14 residues in the CDR3. J was trimmed by 5 bases and V by 3 bases; bases with no gene match: 6. The germline gives CDR1 SGHNT, CDR2 YYREEE (reference sequence). As DNA, the CDR3 is TGTGCCAGCAGCTCCGACAGGGGAGGGACTGAAGCTTTCTTT. This sequence encodes CASSSDRGGTEAFF.

This rearrangement joins TRBV28 to TRBJ2-3, with D hard to call. Germline V lookup: CDR1 MDHEN, CDR2 SYDVKM. This CDR3 is 12 amino acids long. Trimming took 3 bases from V and 4 from J, leaving 5 bases between them. The CDR3 here is CASSFWADTQYF. The CDR3 bases are TGTGCCAGCAGTTTTTGGGCAGATACGCAGTATTTT.

This clone has only one observation. V usage is TRBV9 and J usage is TRBJ2-7; D not certain. Per the germline V gene, CDR1 is SGDLS and CDR2 is YYNGEE. This CDR3 contains 13 residues. Trimming stripped 0 bases from V and 3 bases from J, with 7 bases between. The CDR3 region has the DNA TGTGCCAGCAGCGTAGGGCAGCACTACGAGCAGTACTTC. This encodes CASSVGQHYEQYF.

The chain recombines TRBV4-2 with TRBJ1-1; no firm D call. The CDR3 spans 12 residues. Trimming pared 1 base from V and 10 bases from J, leaving 10 bases between. CDR1 is LGHNA and CDR2 is YNFKEQ in the germline V gene. In DNA, the CDR3 is TGTGCCAGCAGCCAAGGGGCCCTGGGAGCTTTCTTT. As protein: CASSQGALGAFF.

This clone has just one count. Other DNA sequences in this sample translate to the same CDR3. This chain joins TRBV27 and TRBJ2-1; 11 nucleotides agree with TRBD2. The CDR3 is made up of 15 amino acids. Germline assignment: CDR1 MNHEY and CDR2 SMNVEV (reference sequence). V lost 5 bases and J lost 6; bases outside the gene matches: 6. Here the CDR3 reads CASSLTSGRGNEQFF. The CDR3 nucleotides are TGTGCCAGCAGTCTCACTAGCGGGAGAGGCAATGAGCAGTTCTTC.

The chain carries TRBV21-1 and TRBJ2-5; the table's TRBD2 call for D was not verified on the DNA. TRBV21-1 corresponds to a pseudogene. The CDR3 is 17 residues long. The CDR3 bases are TGTGCCAGCAGCCAGCCTCGCAAGGGACTAGCGGGGGAGACCCAGTACTTC. Translated, it gives CASSQPRKGLAGETQYF.

The sample holds one count of this clone. The chain employs TRBV5-4 and TRBJ1-5; D gene unclear. Trimming stripped 4 bases from V and 4 bases from J, with 15 bases between. This CDR3 contains 15 residues. Germline V CDR1 and CDR2: SGHNT, YYREEE (reference sequence). In nucleotides, the CDR3 is TGTGCCAGCAGCGCGGGCCGCGAACCAAATCAGCCCCAGCATTTT. Translating it yields CASSAGREPNQPQHF.

The CDR3: CATFNGAYNEQFF. The CDR3 DNA reads as TGTGCCACCTTCAATGGAGCTTACAATGAGCAGTTCTTC. The chain recombines TRBV6-5 with TRBJ2-1, with D unresolved. Germline V gene lookup returns CDR1 MNHEY and CDR2 SVGAGI. This CDR3 contains 13 residues. The V end lost 10 bases, the J end lost 4 bases, and 14 bases lay between the germline ends.

The chain employs TRBV28 and TRBJ2-2; 12 nucleotides align to TRBD2. V dropped 5 bases and J dropped 7; count of bases not matched to a gene: 17. This CDR3 contains 19 residues. The germline CDR1 and CDR2 sequences are MDHEN and SYDVKM. The CDR3 sequence: CASSTRDVLAGGPIGELFF. Written as DNA, the CDR3 is TGTGCCAGCAGTACCCGAGACGTTCTAGCGGGAGGGCCGATCGGGGAGCTGTTTTTT.

This chain uses TRBV5-1 with TRBJ2-1, with no clear D. V lost 0 bases and J 8 bases, leaving 9 bases between the germline ends. Germline V gene sequence: CDR1 SGHRS, CDR2 YFSETQ. The CDR3 totals 13 residues. CDR3 sequence reads: CASSLGGFYEQFF. CDR3 coding DNA: TGCGCCAGCAGCTTGGGAGGTTTTTATGAGCAGTTCTTC.

This clone was observed once. The chain employs TRBV4-1 and TRBJ2-7; D not resolved. The CDR3 extends over 16 amino acids. Trimming shortened V by 0 bases and J by 6 bases, and 18 bases separated the two germline ends. CDR1 and CDR2 (germline): MGHRA, YSYEKL. The CDR3 DNA is TGCGCCAGCAGCCAAGATAGATTGTCGGTCGGATTCGAGCAGTACTTC. This translates into CASSQDRLSVGFEQYF.

This clone was counted between two and nine times. V and J are TRBV5-4 and TRBJ2-1; D is ambiguous. The germline V gene has CDR1 SGHNT and CDR2 YYREEE (reference sequence). Trimming removed 4 bases from V and 6 bases from J, with 5 bases in between. The CDR3 loop spans 11 amino acids. CDR3 in amino acids: CASSTVNEQFF. CDR3 coding DNA: TGTGCCAGCAGCACAGTCAATGAGCAGTTCTTC. Supplemented by reference TRBV5-4 and TRBJ2-1, the full variable domain reads ETGVTQSPTHLIKTRGQQVTLRCSSQSGHNTVSWYQQALGQGPQFIFQYYREEENGRGNFPPRFSGLQFPNYSSELNVNALELDDSALYLCASSTVNEQFFGPGTRLTVL.

The genes are TRBV5-4 and TRBJ1-1; D is unresolved. CDR3 length: 15 residues. The germline V gene has CDR1 SGHNT and CDR2 YYREEE (reference sequence). Trimming cost V 4 bases and J 0 bases, with 13 bases left between them. The CDR3 sequence: CASSGSTELNTEAFF. DNA for the CDR3: TGTGCCAGCAGCGGATCGACGGAACTGAACACTGAAGCTTTCTTT.